A selection of T cell receptor beta chains follows, all from one sample in a study of shared clonotypes between healthy human individuals. The table came from immunoSEQ multiplex PCR; TCRdb's copy has only in-frame clones and leaves some out. The repertoire holds hundreds of thousands of clones, with 96% as singletons. The sequenced material came from naive CD8+ T cells sorted from blood. These TCRs come from a man younger than 45 in good health. CDR3s include the opening cysteine and the closing phenylalanine or tryptophan. A D gene is named only where the DNA matches it firmly. Only part of the rows carry a size: once, few, many, or a class if the clone is expanded.

>-|TRBV7-9|TRBJ1-4|-
TGTGCCAGCAGTCGGGGGCCTCAGGAAAAACTGTTTTTT
CASSRGPQEKLFF
>-|TRBV28|TRBJ2-7|-
TGTGCCAGCAGTTACGGGGACGGCTCCTACGAGCAGTACTTC
CASSYGDGSYEQYF
>TRBD1|TRBV15|TRBJ2-7|-
TGTGCCACCAGCAGAACAACGGGACAGGTCTACGAGCAGTACTTC
CATSRTTGQVYEQYF
>TRBD2|TRBV4-1|TRBJ2-7|-
TGCGCCAGCAGCCCTCTAGCGGGAGGGCCTTACGAGCAGTACTTC
CASSPLAGGPYEQYF
>TRBD2|TRBV7-8|TRBJ2-2|-
TGTGCCAGCTCCTTAGCGGGAGTTGGCACCGGGGAGCTGTTTTTT
CASSLAGVGTGELFF
>-|TRBV29-1|TRBJ2-2|-
TGCAGCGGAGAATGGGGCACCGGGGAGCTGTTTTTT
CSGEWGTGELFF
>TRBD2|TRBV27|TRBJ2-7|once
TGTGCCAGCAGTTCGCTAGCGGGAGACGAGCAGTACTTC
CASSSLAGDEQYF
>-|TRBV11-3|TRBJ2-7|-
TGTGCCAGCAGCTTAGCCTACGAGCAGTACTTC
CASSLAYEQYF
>TRBD1|TRBV2|TRBJ1-2|once
TGTGCCAGCATGGAGGGGCAGGGGGCCTACTATGGCTACACCTTC
CASMEGQGAYYGYTF
>TRBD1|TRBV4-1|TRBJ2-5|-
TGCGCCAGCAGCCAAGACCCCACAGGGGAAGAGACCCAGTACTTC
CASSQDPTGEETQYF
>-|TRBV15|TRBJ1-2|-
TGTGCCACCAGCAGAGACAGGGGTAATAACTATGGCTACACCTTC
CATSRDRGNNYGYTF
>-|TRBV7-9|TRBJ2-1|-
TGTGCCAGCAGCTCCTCACAAAGCGGGTTAATCTACAATGAGCAGTTCTTC
CASSSSQSGLIYNEQFF
>-|TRBV7-9|TRBJ2-7|-
TGTGCCAGCAGCCCCCGGGGAGTTTCCTCCTACGAGCAGTACTTC
CASSPRGVSSYEQYF
>-|TRBV7-9|TRBJ2-3|-
TGTGCCAGCAGCCTTTACACAGATACGCAGTATTTT
CASSLYTDTQYF
>TRBD2|TRBV11-3|TRBJ2-2|-
TGTGCCAGCAGCTTAGGACTAGCGGGGGCGAACACCGGGGAGCTGTTTTTT
CASSLGLAGANTGELFF
>-|TRBV5-5|TRBJ2-6|-
TGTGCCAGCAGCTTAACATCCTTCTCTGGGGCCAACGTCCTGACTTTC
CASSLTSFSGANVLTF
>-|TRBV7-6|TRBJ2-3|-
TGTGCCAGCAGCCCCACGGGGGATACGCAGTATTTT
CASSPTGDTQYF